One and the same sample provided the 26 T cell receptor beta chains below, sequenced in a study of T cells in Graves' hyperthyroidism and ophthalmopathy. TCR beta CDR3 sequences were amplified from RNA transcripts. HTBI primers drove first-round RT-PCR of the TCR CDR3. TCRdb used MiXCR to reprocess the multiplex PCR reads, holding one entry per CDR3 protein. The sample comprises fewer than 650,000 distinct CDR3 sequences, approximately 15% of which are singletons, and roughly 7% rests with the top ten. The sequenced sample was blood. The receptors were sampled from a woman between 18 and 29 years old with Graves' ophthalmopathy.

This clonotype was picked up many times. The CDR3 region has the DNA TGTGCCAGCAGAGCCGACGGGACATTGTATGGAAACACCATATATTTT. Translation gives CASRADGTLYGNTIYF. The chain has TRBV6-2 or TRBV6-3 and TRBJ1-3, with D perhaps TRBD1 (6 bases). Germline values: CDR1 MNHEY, CDR2 SVGEGT. V lost 6 bases to trimming and J lost 3 bases, with 18 bases between them. CDR3 size: 16 residues.

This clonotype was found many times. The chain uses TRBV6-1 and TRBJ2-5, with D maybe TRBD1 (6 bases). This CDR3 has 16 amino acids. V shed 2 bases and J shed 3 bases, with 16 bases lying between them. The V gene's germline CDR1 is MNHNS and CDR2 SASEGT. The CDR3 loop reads CASSERRGRWEETQYF. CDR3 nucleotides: TGTGCCAGCAGTGAACGCAGGGGCCGATGGGAAGAGACCCAGTACTTC.

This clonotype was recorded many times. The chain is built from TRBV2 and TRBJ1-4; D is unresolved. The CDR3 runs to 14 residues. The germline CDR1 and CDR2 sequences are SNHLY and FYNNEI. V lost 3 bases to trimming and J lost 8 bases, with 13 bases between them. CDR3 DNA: TGTGCCAGCAGTGACGTAACAGCGGGGGAAAAACTGTTTTTT. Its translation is CASSDVTAGEKLFF.

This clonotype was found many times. The CDR3 DNA is TGTGCCAGCAGCCGCGGACTGTACTCACCCCTCCACTTT. It encodes CASSRGLYSPLHF. V and J are TRBV16 and TRBJ1-6; D remains ambiguous. This CDR3 is built from 13 residues. V was trimmed by 4 bases and J by 10 bases, leaving 11 bases between them. CDR1 and CDR2 from the germline V gene are KGHSY and FQNENV.

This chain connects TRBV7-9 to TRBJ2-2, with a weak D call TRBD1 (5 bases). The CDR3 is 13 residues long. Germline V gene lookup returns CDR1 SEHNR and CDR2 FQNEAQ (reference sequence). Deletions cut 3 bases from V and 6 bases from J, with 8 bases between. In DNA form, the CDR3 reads TGTGCCAGCAGCTTTCAGGGATCCGGGGAGCTGTTTTTT. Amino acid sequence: CASSFQGSGELFF.

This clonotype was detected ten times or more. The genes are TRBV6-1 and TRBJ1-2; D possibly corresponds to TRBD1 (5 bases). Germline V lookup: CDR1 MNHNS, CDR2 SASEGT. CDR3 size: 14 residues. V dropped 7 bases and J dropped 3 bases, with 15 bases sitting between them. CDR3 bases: TGTGCCAGCACCCCATCTGGGGGGGACTATGGCTACACCTTC. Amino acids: CASTPSGGDYGYTF.

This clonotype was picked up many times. CDR3 loop: CASSVAPTYEQYF. CDR3 nucleotides: TGTGCCAGCAGCGTAGCTCCGACCTACGAGCAGTACTTC. The chain carries TRBV9 and TRBJ2-7; D unresolved. V was shortened by 0 bases and J by 2 bases, with 6 bases between the two germline ends. This CDR3 is 13 amino acids long. CDR1 and CDR2 from the germline V gene are SGDLS and YYNGEE.

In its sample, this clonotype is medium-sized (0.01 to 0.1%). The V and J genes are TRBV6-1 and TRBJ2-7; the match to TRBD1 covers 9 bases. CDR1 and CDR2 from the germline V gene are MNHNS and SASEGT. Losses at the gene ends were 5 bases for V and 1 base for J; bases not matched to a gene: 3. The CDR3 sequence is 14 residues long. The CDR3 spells CASSPGQGSYEQYF. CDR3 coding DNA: TGTGCCAGCAGTCCCGGACAGGGGTCCTACGAGCAGTACTTC.

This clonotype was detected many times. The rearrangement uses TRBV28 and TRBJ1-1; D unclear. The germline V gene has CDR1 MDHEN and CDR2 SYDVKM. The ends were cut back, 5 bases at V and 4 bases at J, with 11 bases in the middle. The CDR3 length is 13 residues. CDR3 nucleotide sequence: TGTGCCAGCAGTCCCATCGACGGCACTGAAGCTTTCTTT. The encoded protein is CASSPIDGTEAFF.

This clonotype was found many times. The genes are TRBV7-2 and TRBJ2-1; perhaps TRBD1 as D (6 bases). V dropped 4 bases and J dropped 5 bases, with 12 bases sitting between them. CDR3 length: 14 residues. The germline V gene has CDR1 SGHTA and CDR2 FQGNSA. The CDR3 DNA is TGTGCCAGCAGCTCAGACACAGGGAACAATGAGCAGTTCTTC. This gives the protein CASSSDTGNNEQFF.

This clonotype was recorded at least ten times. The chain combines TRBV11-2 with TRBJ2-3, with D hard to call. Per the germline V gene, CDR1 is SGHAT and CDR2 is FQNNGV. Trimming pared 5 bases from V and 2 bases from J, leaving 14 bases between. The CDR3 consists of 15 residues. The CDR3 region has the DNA TGTGCCAGCAGCCGGATGCGGAGCAACACAGATACGCAGTATTTT. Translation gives CASSRMRSNTDTQYF.

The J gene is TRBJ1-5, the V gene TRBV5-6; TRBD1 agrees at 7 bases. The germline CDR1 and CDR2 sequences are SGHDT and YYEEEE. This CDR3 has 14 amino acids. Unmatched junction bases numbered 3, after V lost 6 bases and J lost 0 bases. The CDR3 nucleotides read TGTGCCAGCACCTACAGGGGTAGCAATCAGCCCCAGCATTTT. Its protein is CASTYRGSNQPQHF.

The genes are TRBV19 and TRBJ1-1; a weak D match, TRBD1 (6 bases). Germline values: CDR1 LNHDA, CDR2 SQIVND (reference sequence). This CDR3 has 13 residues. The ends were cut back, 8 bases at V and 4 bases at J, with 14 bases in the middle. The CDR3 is CASRGGPSTEAFF. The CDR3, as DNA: TGTGCCAGTCGCGGGGGCCCGAGCACTGAAGCTTTCTTT.

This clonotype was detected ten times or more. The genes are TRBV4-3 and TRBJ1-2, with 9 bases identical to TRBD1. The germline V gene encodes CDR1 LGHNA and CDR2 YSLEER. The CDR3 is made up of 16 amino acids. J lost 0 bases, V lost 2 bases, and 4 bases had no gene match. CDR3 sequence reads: CASSQLTGGANYGYTF. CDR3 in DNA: TGCGCCAGCAGCCAATTAACAGGGGGCGCTAACTATGGCTACACCTTC.

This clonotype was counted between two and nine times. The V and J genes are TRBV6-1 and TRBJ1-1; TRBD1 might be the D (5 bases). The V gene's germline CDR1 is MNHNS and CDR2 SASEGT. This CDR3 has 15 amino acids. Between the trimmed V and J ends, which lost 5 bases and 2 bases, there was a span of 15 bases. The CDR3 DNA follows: TGTGCCAGCAGTCCACCCCCCAGGGAAAACACTGAAGCTTTCTTT. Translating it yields CASSPPPRENTEAFF.

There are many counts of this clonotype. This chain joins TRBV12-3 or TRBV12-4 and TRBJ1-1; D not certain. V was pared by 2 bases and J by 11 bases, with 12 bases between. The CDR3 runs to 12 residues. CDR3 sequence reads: CASSLPPQEAFF. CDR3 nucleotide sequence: TGTGCCAGCAGTTTACCCCCCCAGGAGGCTTTCTTT.

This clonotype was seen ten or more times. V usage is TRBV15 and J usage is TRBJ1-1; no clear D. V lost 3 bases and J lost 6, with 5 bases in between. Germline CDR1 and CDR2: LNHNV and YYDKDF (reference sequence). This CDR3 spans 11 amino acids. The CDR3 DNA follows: TGTGCCACCAGCAGGGACGCTGAAGCTTTCTTT. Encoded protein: CATSRDAEAFF.

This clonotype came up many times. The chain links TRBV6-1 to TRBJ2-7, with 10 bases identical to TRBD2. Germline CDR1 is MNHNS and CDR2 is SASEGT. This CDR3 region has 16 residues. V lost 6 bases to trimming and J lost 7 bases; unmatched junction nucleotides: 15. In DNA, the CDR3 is TGTGCCAGCAGCGATCCGAGCGGGAGGGGATCCCGTGAGCAGTACTTC. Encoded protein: CASSDPSGRGSREQYF.

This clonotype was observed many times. CDR3 region: CASSYRGREDTQYF. In DNA form, the CDR3 reads TGTGCCAGCAGTTACAGGGGGCGGGAAGATACGCAGTATTTT. The rearrangement joins TRBV28 to TRBJ2-3; 9 nucleotides agree with TRBD1. CDR3 length: 14 amino acids. Germline CDR1 and CDR2: MDHEN and SYDVKM. The V segment lost 4 bases and the J segment 5 bases; nucleotides outside the gene matches: 4.

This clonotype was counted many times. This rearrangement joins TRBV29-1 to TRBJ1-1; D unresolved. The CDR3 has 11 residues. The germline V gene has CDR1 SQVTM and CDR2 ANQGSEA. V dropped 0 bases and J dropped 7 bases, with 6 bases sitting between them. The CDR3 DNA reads TGCAGCGTTGAAGATATGGGTGAAGCTTTCTTT. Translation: CSVEDMGEAFF. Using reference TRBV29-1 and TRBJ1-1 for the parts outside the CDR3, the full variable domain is SAVISQKPSRDICQRGTSLTIQCQVDSQVTMMFWYRQQPGQSLTLIATANQGSEATYESGFVIDKFPISRPNLTFSTLTVSNMSPEDSSIYLCSVEDMGEAFFGQGTRLTVV.

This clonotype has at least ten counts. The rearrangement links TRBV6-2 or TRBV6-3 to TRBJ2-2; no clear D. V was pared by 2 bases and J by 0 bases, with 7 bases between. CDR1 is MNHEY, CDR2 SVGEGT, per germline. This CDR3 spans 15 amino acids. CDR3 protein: CASSYERTNTGELFF. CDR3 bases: TGTGCCAGCAGTTACGAGAGAACGAACACCGGGGAGCTGTTTTTT.

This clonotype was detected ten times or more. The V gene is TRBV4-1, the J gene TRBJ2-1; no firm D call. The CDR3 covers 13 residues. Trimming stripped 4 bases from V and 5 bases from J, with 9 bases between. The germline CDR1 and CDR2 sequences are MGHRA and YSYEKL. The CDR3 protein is CASSRLNNNEQFF. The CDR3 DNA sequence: TGCGCCAGCAGCCGCCTAAACAACAATGAGCAGTTCTTC.

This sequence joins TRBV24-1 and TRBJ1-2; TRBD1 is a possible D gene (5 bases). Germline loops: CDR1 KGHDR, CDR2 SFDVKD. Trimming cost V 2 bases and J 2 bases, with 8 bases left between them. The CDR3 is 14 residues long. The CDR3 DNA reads TGTGCCACCAGTGATTCCGGGACGAACTATGGCTACACCTTC. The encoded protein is CATSDSGTNYGYTF.

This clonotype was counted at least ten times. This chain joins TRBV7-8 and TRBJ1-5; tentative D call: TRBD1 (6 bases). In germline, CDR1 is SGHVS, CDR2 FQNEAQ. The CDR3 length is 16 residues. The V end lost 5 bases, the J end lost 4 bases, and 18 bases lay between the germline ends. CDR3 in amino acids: CASSPVRGARNQPQHF. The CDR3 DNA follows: TGTGCCAGCAGCCCAGTACGGGGGGCACGGAATCAGCCCCAGCATTTT.

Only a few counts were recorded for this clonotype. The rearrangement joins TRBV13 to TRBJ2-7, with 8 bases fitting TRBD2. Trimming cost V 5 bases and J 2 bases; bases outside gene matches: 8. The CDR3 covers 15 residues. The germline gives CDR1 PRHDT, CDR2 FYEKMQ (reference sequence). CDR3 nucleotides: TGTGCCAGCAGCCCCGCTAGCGGGCCAACCTACGAGCAGTACTTC. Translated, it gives CASSPASGPTYEQYF.

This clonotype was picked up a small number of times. The CDR3 spells CASSDSGASYEQYF. In nucleotides, the CDR3 is TGCGCCAGCAGTGACAGCGGGGCCTCCTACGAGCAGTACTTC. V gene TRBV10-2 combines with J gene TRBJ2-7, with 7 bases aligning to TRBD2. The V gene's germline CDR1 is WSHSY and CDR2 SAAADI. The CDR3 has 14 amino acids. After removal of 3 bases from V and 0 bases from J, the junction contained 2 bases not matched to a gene.